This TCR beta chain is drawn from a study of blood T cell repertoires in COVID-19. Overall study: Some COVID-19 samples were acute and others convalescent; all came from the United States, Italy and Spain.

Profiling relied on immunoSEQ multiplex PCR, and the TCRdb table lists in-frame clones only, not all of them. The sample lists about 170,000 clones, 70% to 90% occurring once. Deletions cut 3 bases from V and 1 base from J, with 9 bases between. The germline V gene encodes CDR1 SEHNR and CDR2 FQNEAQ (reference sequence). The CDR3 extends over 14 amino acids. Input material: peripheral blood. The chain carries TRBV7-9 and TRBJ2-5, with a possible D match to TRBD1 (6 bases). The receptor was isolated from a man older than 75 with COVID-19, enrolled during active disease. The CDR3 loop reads CASSFTGTQETQYF. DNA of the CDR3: TGTGCCAGCAGCTTTACAGGGACCCAAGAGACCCAGTACTTC.